The rows below give T cell receptor beta chains drawn from one sample of a study of blood T cell repertoires in COVID-19. Produced via immunoSEQ multiplex PCR; TCRdb's table is partial and in-frame only. The sample comprises about 40,000 clones, around 86% of which are singletons, and roughly 18% rests with the top ten. What was sequenced was peripheral blood. The receptor set was obtained from a man aged 50-60 years in a cohort sampled during active COVID-19. The CDR3 runs from the conserved cysteine through the conserved F or W. D genes are given only for firm matches. The size of a clone is reported for some rows only, either as once, few or many, or as a class for expanded clones.

abundance	j_gene	d_gene	v_gene	CDR3nt	CDR3aa
NA	TRBJ1-6	NA	TRBV5-1	TGCGCCAGCAGTCCCCGACAGTCGCCGGAATCACCCCTCCACTTT	CASSPRQSPESPLHF
NA	TRBJ1-6	TRBD1	TRBV4-1	TGCGCCAGCCGGATAGGGGGACAGTATAATTCACCCCTCCACTTT	CASRIGGQYNSPLHF
NA	TRBJ2-1	NA	TRBV6-5	TGTGCCAGCAGTTCCCGGACTCTCGGGAGTCCGTTCTTC	CASSSRTLGSPFF
NA	TRBJ1-5	NA	TRBV21-1	TGTGCCAGCAGCCCCAGGGGTTGCAATCAGCCCCAGCATTTT	CASSPRGCNQPQHF
NA	TRBJ1-4	NA	TRBV2	TGTGCCAGCAGTGAAGGGGCCTACAATGAAAAACTGTTTTTT	CASSEGAYNEKLFF
NA	TRBJ2-1	NA	TRBV30	TGTGCCTGGACCGGACTGATGAGCTCCTACAATGAGCAGTTCTTC	CAWTGLMSSYNEQFF
NA	TRBJ2-1	NA	TRBV5-1	TGCGCCAGCAGCTTGTCCAGAACGGGGGTTGAGCAGTTCTTC	CASSLSRTGVEQFF
NA	TRBJ1-2	NA	TRBV7-9	TGTGCCAGCAGCGGGGGAGGAAGGGGCTTTGGCTACACCTTC	CASSGGGRGFGYTF
NA	TRBJ2-7	TRBD2	TRBV13	TGTGCCAGCACCGGGGGGCGGGGGGCCAACGAGCAGTACTTC	CASTGGRGANEQYF
NA	TRBJ1-2	TRBD1	TRBV9	TGTGCCAGCAGCAGGACAGGGCTTCACTATGGCTACACCTTC	CASSRTGLHYGYTF
NA	TRBJ2-1	NA	TRBV3-1/TRBV3-2	TGTGCCAGCAGCCAAGAGTCCTCGGGATTTTCATACAATGAGCAGTTCTTC	CASSQESSGFSYNEQFF
NA	TRBJ2-1	TRBD2	TRBV7-3	TGTGCCAGCAGCCCTCAGGGACTACGGCTCGATGAGCAGTTCTTC	CASSPQGLRLDEQFF
NA	TRBJ2-5	TRBD2	TRBV6-2/TRBV6-3	TGTGCCAGCAGTTACTGGGCTAGCGGGGACCAAGAGACCCAGTACTTC	CASSYWASGDQETQYF
NA	TRBJ2-3	TRBD2	TRBV7-2	TGTGCCAGCAGCACCGTAGCGGGGGGGAATACGCAGTATTTT	CASSTVAGGNTQYF
NA	TRBJ1-1	NA	TRBV10-3	TGTGCCTCCCCCCCGCCGAGGAACACTGAAGCTTTCTTT	CASPPPRNTEAFF
NA	TRBJ2-1	NA	TRBV28	TGTGCCAGCAGTCCCTTGAGCTCCTACAATGAGCAGTTCTTC	CASSPLSSYNEQFF
NA	TRBJ2-1	TRBD1	TRBV6-6	TGTGCCAGCAGTTTTACGACAGGGGCTACTAATGAGCAGTTCTTC	CASSFTTGATNEQFF
NA	TRBJ2-5	TRBD2	TRBV5-1	TGCGCCAGCAGCTTCCAGACTAGCAGGGAGACCCAGTACTTC	CASSFQTSRETQYF
NA	TRBJ1-2	NA	TRBV5-6	TGTGCCAGCAGCTTGTGGCAGGGACTTCTCTATGGCTACACCTTC	CASSLWQGLLYGYTF
NA	TRBJ2-1	NA	TRBV23-1	TGCGCCAGCAGTCAATCTCAGGGTATGGGGAATGAGCAGTTCTTC	CASSQSQGMGNEQFF
NA	TRBJ2-1	TRBD2	TRBV27	TGTGCCAGCAGTTTATCAGGGCAGGGACCGTCGGGGGGGTTAACCTACAATGAGCAGTTCTTC	CASSLSGQGPSGGLTYNEQFF
NA	TRBJ2-1	NA	TRBV7-9	TGTGCCAGCGAACCAGGGGAGGGAGAGGCCTACAATGAGCAGTTCTTC	CASEPGEGEAYNEQFF
NA	TRBJ2-5	NA	TRBV6-2/TRBV6-3	TGTGCCAGCAGTTGGCCCTCCGGGTACCAAGAGACCCAGTACTTC	CASSWPSGYQETQYF
NA	TRBJ2-1	TRBD2	TRBV30	TGTGCCTGGAGCCCAGGAGCGGGGGTTTACAATGAGCAGTTCTTC	CAWSPGAGVYNEQFF
NA	TRBJ2-1	NA	TRBV9	TGTGCCAGCAGCTCCCTCGGGGTCACGTACAATGAGCAGTTCTTC	CASSSLGVTYNEQFF
NA	TRBJ2-2	NA	TRBV12-3/TRBV12-4	TGTGCCAGCAGTTTTAAGAGGACCGGGGAGCTGTTTTTT	CASSFKRTGELFF
NA	TRBJ2-1	TRBD2	TRBV4-2	TGTGCCAGCAGCTCTGGGACTAGCGGGTGGAGGAATGAGCAGTTCTTC	CASSSGTSGWRNEQFF
NA	TRBJ2-5	NA	TRBV19	TGTGCCAGTAGTATAGGGACAGTTTTACAAGAGACCCAGTACTTC	CASSIGTVLQETQYF
NA	TRBJ2-2	NA	TRBV15	TGTGCCACCAGCAGCGAGCGGGTAAACACCGGGGAGCTGTTTTTT	CATSSERVNTGELFF
NA	TRBJ1-5	TRBD1	TRBV7-9	TGTGCCAGCAGCTTAGGGTCCCGGGACAGAAATCAGCCCCAGCATTTT	CASSLGSRDRNQPQHF
NA	TRBJ1-4	NA	TRBV7-9	TGTGCCAGCAGCTGGGCAGGGGTCGAAAAACTGTTTTTT	CASSWAGVEKLFF
NA	TRBJ1-1	NA	TRBV28	TGTGCCAGCAGTTTTGGAGCGGACCTCCTGAACACTGAAGCTTTCTTT	CASSFGADLLNTEAFF
NA	TRBJ2-1	NA	TRBV11-2	TGTGCCAGCAGCTTAGTGTCTGACAATGAGCAGTTCTTC	CASSLVSDNEQFF
NA	TRBJ2-7	NA	TRBV2	TGTGCCAGCAACCCGACGGGTTACGAGCAGTACTTC	CASNPTGYEQYF
NA	TRBJ1-2	NA	TRBV7-2	TGTGCCAGCAGCCCCATGGGGCATGGCTACACCTTC	CASSPMGHGYTF
once	TRBJ2-3	NA	TRBV6-2/TRBV6-3	TGTGCCAGCAGCGGGGGCGGTATAAGCTATACGCAGTATTTT	CASSGGGISYTQYF
NA	TRBJ2-5	NA	TRBV2	TGTGCCAGCTCTCCCCTAGCTTCCCGCCAAGAGACCCAGTACTTC	CASSPLASRQETQYF
NA	TRBJ2-1	TRBD2	TRBV6-2/TRBV6-3	TGTGCCAGCAGCCCTAGCGGGGACACTAATGAGCAGTTCTTC	CASSPSGDTNEQFF
NA	TRBJ1-1	TRBD1	TRBV11-2	TGTGCCAGCAGCATCCTACAGGGGGCTTACACTGAAGCTTTCTTT	CASSILQGAYTEAFF
NA	TRBJ1-2	TRBD1	TRBV30	TGTGCCTGGAGTCCCCGGACAGGGGATATCTATGGCTACACCTTC	CAWSPRTGDIYGYTF
NA	TRBJ2-2	TRBD2	TRBV19	TGTGCCAGTAGTATAGGACTAGCGGGAGGTCGGGCGACCGGGGAGCTGTTTTTT	CASSIGLAGGRATGELFF
NA	TRBJ2-1	NA	TRBV13	TGTGCCAGCAGCCCCGGTGTCGGACTCCTGGTCTTC	CASSPGVGLLVF
NA	TRBJ1-2	TRBD1	TRBV9	TGTGCCAGCAGCGTAGAGGCGACAGGGGATGGCTACACCTTC	CASSVEATGDGYTF
NA	TRBJ2-3	TRBD2	TRBV7-9	TGTGCCAGCAGCCCACGGGAGGGTCCGAGAGATACGCAGTATTTT	CASSPREGPRDTQYF
NA	TRBJ2-3	NA	TRBV6-5	TGTGCCAGCAGCTCCGAAGCGGTAGTAGATACGCAGTATTTT	CASSSEAVVDTQYF
NA	TRBJ2-7	TRBD2	TRBV7-6	TGTGCCAGCAGCTTTCCACTAGCGGGGGGCTCCTACGAGCAGTACTTC	CASSFPLAGGSYEQYF
NA	TRBJ2-1	TRBD2	TRBV30	TGTGCCTGGAGTACTAGCGGATACAATGAGCAGTTCTTC	CAWSTSGYNEQFF
NA	TRBJ2-1	TRBD2	TRBV11-2	TGTGCCAGCAGCTTAGTACTAGCGGAGAACAATGAGCAGTTCTTC	CASSLVLAENNEQFF
once	TRBJ2-3	TRBD2	TRBV14	TGTGCCAGCAGCCATCCCCCCGCTAGCGGGAGGAGTAAAGATACGCAGTATTTT	CASSHPPASGRSKDTQYF
NA	TRBJ2-5	TRBD2	TRBV2	TGTGCCAGCGGAGGACTAGCGGGAGCCGAAGAGACCCAGTACTTC	CASGGLAGAEETQYF
few	TRBJ1-4	NA	TRBV12-2	TGTGCAAGTCGCTCCAGTAGACTAAATGAAAAACTGTTTTTT	CASRSSRLNEKLFF
NA	TRBJ2-7	TRBD1	TRBV19	TGTGCCAGTCGGCTACAGGGGGCCGTCTCCTACGAGCAGTACTTC	CASRLQGAVSYEQYF
NA	TRBJ2-1	NA	TRBV4-3	TGCGCCAGCAGCCAAGGACAAAGCTCCTACAATGAGCAGTTCTTC	CASSQGQSSYNEQFF
medium-sized	TRBJ2-7	NA	TRBV2	TGTGCCAGCAGTGTTGAGGATTCCTACGAGCAGTACTTC	CASSVEDSYEQYF